Listed here are 32 T cell receptor beta chains from one sample, sequenced in a study of vaccination and CD4 T cells after COVID-19. Documented treatment: roughly ten-day PBMC culture with coronavirus spike peptide pools or control peptides (ViraFEST assay). The Oncomine TCR Beta short-read assay generated sequence data from the DNA of cultured CD4+ T cells. A single record per CDR3 protein comes from TCRdb applying MiXCR to the PCR reads. This table has roughly 4,200 distinct CDR3 sequences, less than 25% appearing once. These receptors' antigens are unknown. Sequencing was performed on CD4+ T cells from blood, cultured in vitro. The receptor source for this set is a human donor who had recovered from COVID-19.

This clonotype qualifies as medium-sized. The chain uses TRBV23-1 and TRBJ2-7; D not resolved. TRBV23-1 belongs to the ORF category, with a function that is uncertain. The germline V and J ends were trimmed by 3 bases and 1 base, with 16 bases remaining between them. The CDR3 has 16 amino acids. CDR3 amino acids: CASSHPAFSLSYEQYF. CDR3 sequence (DNA): TGCGCCAGCAGTCACCCGGCGTTCTCCCTATCCTACGAGCAGTACTTC.

This clonotype was observed a handful of times. The junction departs from the called germline gene at one end, perhaps through a read error. The chain carries TRBV7-7 and TRBJ2-7, with 9 bases identical to TRBD1. The CDR3 covers 14 residues. The germline V gene has CDR1 SSHAT and CDR2 FNYEAQ (reference sequence). CDR3 sequence reads: CASSLGQGWSEQYF. The DNA of the CDR3 is TGTGCTAGCAGCTTGGGACAGGGCTGGTCCGAGCAGTACTTC.

This clonotype ranks as medium-sized (0.01 to 0.1%). This chain joins TRBV2 and TRBJ1-5; TRBD1 agrees at 9 bases. V shed 6 bases, J shed 3 bases, and the junction held 3 bases outside the gene matches. The CDR3 runs 14 residues. Germline CDR1 is SNHLY and CDR2 is FYNNEI. CDR3 DNA sequence: TGTGCCAGCAGCCGGGACAGGGACAATCAGCCCCAGCATTTT. Translating it yields CASSRDRDNQPQHF.

This clonotype has just a few counts. The CDR3 sequence: CASSLEGTVAYAEAFF. The CDR3 DNA is TGTGCCAGCAGCTTGGAGGGGACTGTCGCGTACGCTGAAGCTTTCTTT. J is TRBJ1-1 and V is TRBV5-5; D possibly corresponds to TRBD1 (5 bases). The V gene lost 0 bases and the J gene lost 6 bases, with 18 bases spanning the gap. The CDR3 has 16 residues. Germline V gene sequence: CDR1 SGHKS, CDR2 YYEKEE (reference sequence).

There are a few counts of this clonotype. V usage is TRBV5-1 and J usage is TRBJ1-2; 11 bases align to TRBD1. Germline V CDR1 and CDR2: SGHRS, YFSETQ. V gave up 4 bases and J gave up 4 bases; unmatched junction bases: 12. CDR3 size: 17 residues. CDR3 region: CASSPSPGTGGIYGYTF. CDR3 in DNA: TGCGCCAGCAGCCCAAGTCCCGGGACAGGGGGGATCTATGGCTACACCTTC.

The chain uses TRBV2 and TRBJ1-6; D remains ambiguous. V was clipped by 7 bases and J by 9 bases, with 19 bases between them. In germline, CDR1 is SNHLY, CDR2 FYNNEI. CDR3 length: 15 amino acids. The CDR3 nucleotides are TGTGCCAGCAAGGAAATGGCGACGATGCGTTCACCCCTCCACTTT. Encoded protein: CASKEMATMRSPLHF.

The J gene is TRBJ1-3, the V gene TRBV4-2; no clear D. Trimming left V 6 bases short and J 0 bases short, with 12 bases between. Germline V gives CDR1 LGHNA, CDR2 YNFKEQ. This CDR3 is built from 15 residues. The chain's CDR3 is CASSEAARSGNTIYF. The CDR3 DNA is TGTGCCAGCAGTGAGGCGGCCCGCTCTGGAAACACCATATATTTT.

This clonotype has only a few counts. V usage is TRBV5-1 and J usage is TRBJ2-3; 8 nucleotides agree with TRBD2. CDR3 length: 15 residues. Germline lookup yields CDR1 SGHRS and CDR2 YFSETQ. V trimming: 0 bases; J trimming: 4 bases; junction bases outside the gene matches: 4. CDR3 nucleotides: TGCGCCAGCAGCTTGGGGTTAGCGGGGTCAGATACGCAGTATTTT. This gives the protein CASSLGLAGSDTQYF. The entire variable domain, with the rest obtained from reference TRBV5-1 and TRBJ2-3, is as follows: KAGVTQTPRYLIKTRGQQVTLSCSPISGHRSVSWYQQTPGQGLQFLFEYFSETQRNKGNFPGRFSGRQFSNSRSEMNVSTLELGDSALYLCASSLGLAGSDTQYFGPGTRLTVL.

The V call is TRBV18, the J call TRBJ2-2; TRBD1 matches at 9 bases. The V gene's germline CDR1 is KGHSH and CDR2 LQKENI. The CDR3 contains 17 residues. The junction had 11 bases not matched to a gene; V was cut back by 4 bases and J by 5 bases. The CDR3 sequence is CASSLIVQGAWTGELFF. Written as DNA, the CDR3 is TGTGCCAGCTCACTCATCGTACAGGGGGCGTGGACCGGGGAGCTGTTTTTT.

In this sample, this clonotype turned up a few times. The chain combines TRBV5-6 with TRBJ2-6, with D possibly TRBD1 on 7 matching bases. Germline assignment: CDR1 SGHDT and CDR2 YYEEEE. The CDR3 totals 19 residues. With 1 base removed from V and 0 bases from J, the gap between germline ends came to 17 bases. CDR3 loop: CASSLRRDSLVSGANVLTF. CDR3 DNA: TGTGCCAGCAGCTTGAGGAGGGACAGTCTTGTCTCTGGGGCCAACGTCCTGACTTTC.

On this clonotype itself: A read error is possible here, since a much larger clone lies one base away. The J gene is TRBJ2-3, the V gene TRBV15, with D possibly being TRBD1 or TRBD2 (7 bases each). This CDR3 comprises 15 residues. The V end was cut by 5 bases, the J end by 13 bases, with 25 bases between. The germline gives CDR1 LNHNV, CDR2 YYDKDF (reference sequence). The CDR3 sequence is CATSPGEGAWNVKYF. The CDR3 DNA sequence: TGTGCCACCAGCCCAGGGGAGGGGGCATGGAATGTGAAGTATTTT. The full variable domain, in which reference TRBV15 and TRBJ2-3 provide the parts outside the CDR3, is DAMVIQNPRYQVTQFGKPVTLSCSQTLNHNVMYWYQQKSSQAPKLLFHYYDKDFNNEADTPDNFQSRRPNTSFCFLDIRSPGLGDTAMYLCATSPGEGAWNVKYFGPGTRLTVL.

The chain uses TRBV11-3 and TRBJ1-1; D is ambiguous. The CDR3 totals 13 residues. Trimming removed 5 bases at V and 3 bases at J, with 10 bases between. Germline V gene lookup returns CDR1 SGHNT and CDR2 YENEEA. CDR3 in DNA: TGTGCCAGCAGCCACCAGATGGACACTGAAGCTTTCTTT. As protein: CASSHQMDTEAFF. The full variable domain, rest sourced from reference TRBV11-3 and TRBJ1-1, is EAGVVQSPRYKIIEKKQPVAFWCNPISGHNTLYWYLQNLGQGPELLIRYENEEAVDDSQLPKDRFSAERLKGVDSTLKIQPAELGDSAVYLCASSHQMDTEAFFGQGTRLTVV.

In its sample, this clonotype was seen a few times. The chain has TRBV11-2 and TRBJ1-2; 7 bases agree with TRBD1. CDR1 and CDR2 (germline): SGHAT, FQNNGV. Trimming at V came to 0 bases and at J to 12 bases, leaving 7 bases not matched to a gene. The length of the CDR3 is 13 residues. CDR3 protein: CASSLDLQGRNTF. The CDR3 nucleotides read TGTGCCAGCAGCTTAGATCTACAGGGGCGGAACACCTTC. The full variable domain, in which reference TRBV11-2 and TRBJ1-2 provide the parts outside the CDR3, is EAGVAQSPRYKIIEKRQSVAFWCNPISGHATLYWYQQILGQGPKLLIQFQNNGVVDDSQLPKDRFSAERLKGVDSTLKIQPAKLEDSAVYLCASSLDLQGRNTFGSGTRLTVV.

This clonotype is large by share. This chain uses TRBV19 with TRBJ1-5; D remains ambiguous. V was pared by 2 bases and J by 2 bases, with 10 bases between. This CDR3 is built from 15 residues. The germline CDR1 and CDR2 sequences are LNHDA and SQIVND (reference sequence). CDR3 DNA: TGTGCCAGTAGTATAATGGAGGGAGGCAATCAGCCCCAGCATTTT. It is translated as CASSIMEGGNQPQHF.

The rearrangement links TRBV27 to TRBJ1-2; D may be TRBD1 (6 bases). Germline CDR1 and CDR2: MNHEY and SMNVEV (reference sequence). The CDR3 sequence is 14 residues long. V shed 7 bases and J shed 4 bases, with 16 bases lying between them. CDR3 in amino acids: CASTSPQGTYGYTF. The CDR3 nucleotides are TGTGCCAGCACCAGTCCCCAGGGGACCTATGGCTACACCTTC.

This clonotype was seen a handful of times. The CDR3: CASSPGLAGGTGELFF. As DNA, the CDR3 is TGTGCCAGCAGCCCGGGACTAGCGGGGGGGACTGGGGAGCTGTTTTTT. V and J are TRBV7-3 and TRBJ2-2, with 16 bases fitting TRBD2. CDR3 length: 16 residues. Germline CDR1 SGHTA, CDR2 FQGTGA. Unmatched junction bases numbered 5, after V lost 5 bases and J lost 8 bases.

The chain carries TRBV18 and TRBJ1-2; D perhaps matches TRBD1 (6 bases). Per the germline V gene, CDR1 is KGHSH and CDR2 is LQKENI. This CDR3 is built from 15 residues. Trimming removed 0 bases from V and 0 bases from J, with 8 bases in between. In nucleotides, the CDR3 is TGTGCCAGCTCACCACCGGACAGACCTAACTATGGCTACACCTTC. This gives the protein CASSPPDRPNYGYTF.

This clonotype was recorded a few times. The gene calls are TRBV2 and TRBJ2-5; D uncertain. Deletions cut 4 bases from V and 7 bases from J, with 19 bases between. CDR3 size: 15 residues. Germline lookup yields CDR1 SNHLY and CDR2 FYNNEI. The CDR3 DNA follows: TGTGCCAGCAGTGGATATAACGTGGCCCCCCGGACCCAGTACTTC. This gives the protein CASSGYNVAPRTQYF.

The chain uses TRBV21-1 and TRBJ2-7; the table gives TRBD1 as D, unverified against the DNA. TRBV21-1 is marked as a pseudogene. This CDR3 region has 15 residues. DNA of the CDR3: TGTGCCAGCATCTATGACAGGGGAAGGTCCTACGAGCAGTACTTC. Its protein product is CASIYDRGRSYEQYF.

This clonotype has only a few counts. This chain uses TRBV20-1 with TRBJ1-6; D unresolved. In germline, CDR1 is DFQATT, CDR2 SNEGSKA (reference sequence). The CDR3 consists of 13 residues. Trimming cost V 2 bases and J 8 bases, with 10 bases left between them. CDR3 sequence (DNA): TGCAGTGCTAGAACAATTGGGGATTCACCCCTCCACTTT. Protein product: CSARTIGDSPLHF.

The rearrangement joins TRBV19 to TRBJ2-1; TRBD1 or TRBD2 may be the D gene (5 bases each). This CDR3 is built from 16 residues. The V gene's germline CDR1 is LNHDA and CDR2 SQIVND (reference sequence). V shed 3 bases and J shed 0 bases, with 12 bases lying between them. CDR3 in amino acids: CASSISGTTSYNEQFF. DNA of the CDR3: TGTGCCAGTAGTATCTCCGGGACCACCTCCTACAATGAGCAGTTCTTC.

This clonotype ranks as medium-sized. The chain couples TRBV2 to TRBJ2-5, with TRBD2 matching over 8 bases. With V trimmed by 7 bases and J by 7 bases, 8 bases remained unmatched. The CDR3 spans 13 residues. Germline values: CDR1 SNHLY, CDR2 FYNNEI. The DNA for the CDR3 is TGTGCCAGCATTATTAGCGGGGCCGGGACCCAGTACTTC. Translation gives CASIISGAGTQYF.

This clonotype was observed a few times. The chain recombines TRBV2 with TRBJ1-2, with no clear D. The CDR3 covers 14 residues. Germline CDR1 is SNHLY and CDR2 is FYNNEI. With 6 bases removed from V and 6 bases from J, the gap between germline ends came to 17 bases. The CDR3 sequence: CASRLETTLDGYTF. The CDR3 region has the DNA TGTGCCAGCAGGCTGGAAACGACGCTGGATGGCTACACCTTC.

This clonotype was observed a single time. The J gene is TRBJ2-2, the V gene TRBV5-1; 8 bases line up with TRBD1. Unmatched junction bases numbered 3, after V lost 4 bases and J lost 4 bases. Germline CDR1 SGHRS, CDR2 YFSETQ. CDR3 length: 14 amino acids. CDR3 loop: CASSPGQGTGELFF. The CDR3 DNA is TGCGCCAGCAGCCCCGGACAGGGCACCGGGGAGCTGTTTTTT.

Relative to its sample, this clonotype is medium-sized. The CDR3 DNA sequence: TGTGCCAGCAGCGTTGAGACAGGCACTGAAGCTTTCTTT. This gives the protein CASSVETGTEAFF. This rearrangement joins TRBV7-9 to TRBJ1-1; a weak D match, TRBD1 (6 bases). The germline gives CDR1 SEHNR, CDR2 FQNEAQ (reference sequence). The CDR3 loop spans 13 amino acids. Between the trimmed V and J ends, which lost 5 bases and 4 bases, there was a span of 11 bases.

This clonotype qualifies as medium-sized. The J gene is TRBJ2-2, the V gene TRBV21-1; no check of the table's D call, TRBD2, against the DNA was made. TRBV21-1 is a recognized pseudogene. The CDR3 spans 16 residues. The CDR3 protein is CASSKSLAGYTGELFF. The CDR3 bases are TGTGCCAGCAGCAAATCACTAGCGGGGTACACCGGGGAGCTGTTTTTT.

The CDR3 coding sequence is TGTGCCAGCAGCTTGCTGGGGGGCGCGGGCTCCTACGAGCAGTACTTC. This encodes CASSLLGGAGSYEQYF. The chain uses TRBV5-4 and TRBJ2-7; tentatively, D is TRBD1 or TRBD2 (6 bases each). This CDR3 is 16 amino acids long. Germline V gene data show CDR1 as SGHNT and CDR2 as YYREEE (reference sequence). Trimming removed 1 base from V and 0 bases from J, with 14 bases in between.

V is TRBV18 and J is TRBJ2-3; 12 bases line up with TRBD1. Trimming at V came to 3 bases and at J to 5 bases, leaving 15 bases not matched to a gene. The CDR3 is 19 amino acids. Germline CDR1 KGHSH, CDR2 LQKENI. The chain's CDR3 is CASSPGQGAQGNGVDTQYF. DNA for the CDR3: TGTGCCAGCTCACCGGGACAGGGGGCGCAGGGGAACGGAGTAGATACGCAGTATTTT. Drawing the rest from reference TRBV18 and TRBJ2-3, the complete variable domain is NAGVMQNPRHLVRRRGQEARLRCSPMKGHSHVYWYRQLPEEGLKFMVYLQKENIIDESGMPKERFSAEFPKEGPSILRIQQVVRGDSAAYFCASSPGQGAQGNGVDTQYFGPGTRLTVL.

V usage is TRBV20-1 and J usage is TRBJ2-7, with 7 nucleotides matching TRBD2. Germline-derived CDR1 and CDR2 are DFQATT and SNEGSKA (reference sequence). V shed 4 bases, J shed 0 bases, and the junction held 15 bases outside the gene matches. This CDR3 contains 17 residues. CDR3 region: CSATRGSLAETSYEQYF. The CDR3 nucleotides are TGCAGTGCTACCCGGGGGTCGCTAGCGGAAACCTCCTACGAGCAGTACTTC.

The table lists this clonotype with a few counts. This chain links TRBV2 with TRBJ2-7, with D hard to call. Germline assignment: CDR1 SNHLY and CDR2 FYNNEI. V was cut by 7 bases and J by 2 bases, with 15 bases left in between. The CDR3 runs 14 residues. The CDR3 spells CASNPGGETYEQYF. In nucleotides, the CDR3 is TGTGCCAGCAACCCTGGCGGCGAGACCTACGAGCAGTACTTC.

The chain uses TRBV27 and TRBJ2-7, with TRBD2 matching 8 bases. The V gene end was trimmed by 4 bases and the J gene end by 4 bases; junction bases not matched to a gene: 3. CDR1 and CDR2 (germline): MNHEY, SMNVEV (reference sequence). The CDR3 contains 13 residues. The chain's CDR3 is CASSSAGGYEQYF. CDR3 nucleotide sequence: TGTGCCAGCAGTTCCGCGGGGGGTTACGAGCAGTACTTC.

The rearrangement links TRBV30 to TRBJ2-7; no clear D. With 1 base removed from V and 3 bases from J, the gap between germline ends came to 4 bases. CDR1 and CDR2 from the germline V gene are GTSNPN and SVGIG (reference sequence). The CDR3 spans 11 residues. The CDR3 loop is CAWSERYEQYF. The CDR3, as DNA: TGTGCCTGGAGTGAACGCTACGAGCAGTACTTC.